This T cell receptor (beta chain) was found in a study of human CD8 memory T cell subsets. Negative magnetic separation enriched total CD8+ T cells. The starting material, duplicate vials of under 190,000 sorted CD8+ T cells per subset, provided the RNA. Germline CDR1 is DFQATT and CDR2 is SNEGSKA (reference sequence). The CDR3 loop spans 15 amino acids. Sequencing libraries of TCR beta were made by UMI-labeled 5' RACE. Per the authors' pipeline: Between roughly 2,900 and 18,000 functional CDR3 beta clonotypes were found per TCR beta library. With the 5' RACE reads reprocessed, TCRdb shows one record per CDR3 protein and no DNA. The V and J calls shown here were made by TCRdb, not taken from the authors' results. Recorded here are some 10,000 distinct CDR3 sequences; the top ten clones represent about 19%.

This receptor was taken from a human donor in good health. The sample taken for sequencing was CD8+ T cells from PBMCs. This chain uses TRBV20-1 with TRBJ1-1. The CDR3: CSARDWADSPTEAFF.